A single sample gave rise to the 9 T cell receptor beta chains below, sequenced in a study of blood T cell repertoires in COVID-19. Using immunoSEQ multiplex PCR, the repertoire was profiled, and TCRdb retains in-frame clones only, with some absent. Of 200,000 to 250,000 clones detected, about four fifths appear once; the ten largest clones hold approximately 4.8%. Specimen: PBMCs or T cells enriched from blood (not recorded which). Receptor source: a woman aged 45 to 65 who had been exposed to COVID-19.

The chain uses TRBV6-1 and TRBJ2-3; D ambiguous. The V end was cut by 7 bases, the J end by 5 bases, with 10 bases between. Per germline, CDR1 MNHNS and CDR2 SASEGT. This CDR3 region has 12 residues. CDR3 protein: CASTDPKDTQYF. The CDR3 DNA reads as TGTGCCAGCACAGATCCGAAAGATACGCAGTATTTT.

This chain uses TRBV24-1 with TRBJ1-6, with TRBD1 matching 9 bases. Germline V lookup: CDR1 KGHDR, CDR2 SFDVKD. The CDR3 contains 19 residues. Trimming at V came to 5 bases and at J to 0 bases, leaving 10 bases not matched to a gene. The CDR3 nucleotides read TGTGCCACCAGTGCCCGGGACAGGGACCCTTCCTCCTATAATTCACCCCTCCACTTT. This gives the protein CATSARDRDPSSYNSPLHF.

Note on this clone: Other nucleotide sequences in the sample specify the same CDR3. The rearrangement joins TRBV2 to TRBJ1-5; 7 bases are a match to TRBD1. This CDR3 comprises 13 residues. Germline V gene sequence: CDR1 SNHLY, CDR2 FYNNEI. The V segment lost 9 bases and the J segment 3 bases; nucleotides outside the gene matches: 5. CDR3: CASSGQLNQPQHF. CDR3 coding DNA: TGTGCCAGTTCGGGACAGCTCAATCAGCCCCAGCATTTT.

The chain employs TRBV19 and TRBJ1-5; no definite D call. V lost 6 bases, J lost 8 bases, and 14 bases lay in between. Germline CDR1 and CDR2: LNHDA and SQIVND (reference sequence). The CDR3 has 13 amino acids. The CDR3 coding sequence is TGTGCCAGTAGCACCCTAAGTGGAGAGCCCCAGCATTTT. As protein: CASSTLSGEPQHF. Using reference TRBV19 and TRBJ1-5 for the parts outside the CDR3, the full variable domain is DGGITQSPKYLFRKEGQNVTLSCEQNLNHDAMYWYRQDPGQGLRLIYYSQIVNDFQKGDIAEGYSVSREKKESFPLTVTSAQKNPTAFYLCASSTLSGEPQHFGDGTRLSIL.

This chain connects TRBV15 to TRBJ2-7; 8 bases line up with TRBD1. The CDR3 spans 15 residues. V gave up 3 bases and J gave up 5 bases; unmatched junction bases: 9. Germline CDR1 is LNHNV and CDR2 is YYDKDF (reference sequence). The CDR3 nucleotides are TGTGCCACCAGCAGGGACGCAGGGGGCGCGGACGAGCAGTACTTC. Translated: CATSRDAGGADEQYF.

J is TRBJ2-3 and V is TRBV5-1, with D unresolved. The CDR3 is 15 residues long. Germline V gives CDR1 SGHRS, CDR2 YFSETQ. V gave up 4 bases and J gave up 1 base, with 13 bases separating them. This CDR3 reads CASSKAVPRTDTQYF. The CDR3, as DNA: TGCGCCAGCAGCAAGGCGGTCCCCCGCACAGATACGCAGTATTTT. The full variable domain, in which reference TRBV5-1 and TRBJ2-3 provide the parts outside the CDR3, is KAGVTQTPRYLIKTRGQQVTLSCSPISGHRSVSWYQQTPGQGLQFLFEYFSETQRNKGNFPGRFSGRQFSNSRSEMNVSTLELGDSALYLCASSKAVPRTDTQYFGPGTRLTVL.

This sequence joins TRBV18 and TRBJ1-6, with 8 nucleotides matching TRBD1. V shed 0 bases and J 7 bases; nucleotides not matched to a gene: 2. The CDR3 is 15 amino acids. Germline V gives CDR1 KGHSH, CDR2 LQKENI. The CDR3 sequence: CASSPPRTGNSPLHF. In DNA form, the CDR3 reads TGTGCCAGCTCACCACCTCGGACAGGGAATTCACCCCTCCACTTT.

In its sample, this clone was seen a few times. This chain connects TRBV24-1 to TRBJ2-2; 14 nucleotides match TRBD2. Germline CDR1 is KGHDR and CDR2 is SFDVKD. Trimming took 4 bases from V and 3 from J; bases not matched to a gene: 9. The CDR3 is 19 amino acids. The CDR3 DNA follows: TGTGCCACCAGTGACGTACGACTAGCGGGGGGGCCGGACACCGGGGAGCTGTTTTTT. This encodes CATSDVRLAGGPDTGELFF.

The V call is TRBV5-1, the J call TRBJ2-1; 8 positions agree with TRBD2. J gave up 3 bases and V 1 base, and 3 bases lay outside the gene matches. Per germline, CDR1 SGHRS and CDR2 YFSETQ. CDR3 size: 15 residues. CDR3 coding DNA: TGCGCCAGCAGCTTGACAGCGGGGGTCTACAATGAGCAGTTCTTC. It is translated as CASSLTAGVYNEQFF.